Below, 14 T cell receptor beta chains from the same sample are listed, as sequenced in a study of OX40 agonist ivuxolimab in advanced cancers. Sequencing was performed with immunoSEQ multiplex PCR; in TCRdb, only in-frame clones are kept and a portion is missing. The sample lists just under 65,000 clones, about 90% occurring once. The sample in question was CD4+ or CD8+ T cells sorted from blood, obtained in a trial of the OX40 agonist ivuxolimab. These receptors were obtained from an adult with an advanced solid tumor such as melanoma, head and neck, liver or kidney cancer.

The chain has TRBV5-1 and TRBJ2-7; TRBD2 aligns across 10 bases. With V trimmed by 3 bases and J by 0 bases, 3 bases remained unmatched. Germline V gene lookup returns CDR1 SGHRS and CDR2 YFSETQ. This CDR3 region has 15 residues. This CDR3 is CASSSSSGSSYEQYF. The CDR3 DNA reads as TGCGCCAGCAGCTCCTCTAGCGGGAGCTCCTACGAGCAGTACTTC.

The chain links TRBV7-8 to TRBJ2-2; either TRBD1 or TRBD2 may fit D (5 bases each). The V end was cut by 5 bases, the J end by 7 bases, with 8 bases between. CDR3 length: 12 amino acids. Germline CDR1 SGHVS, CDR2 FQNEAQ. The CDR3 protein is CASSLGVGELFF. In nucleotides, the CDR3 is TGTGCCAGCAGCCTGGGGGTCGGGGAGCTGTTTTTT.

This chain links TRBV30 with TRBJ1-2, with D possibly being TRBD1 (5 bases). Trimming shortened V by 0 bases and J by 5 bases, and 25 bases separated the two germline ends. Germline V gene lookup returns CDR1 GTSNPN and CDR2 SVGIG (reference sequence). The CDR3 length is 18 residues. In DNA form, the CDR3 reads TGTGCCTGGAGTGTAACCGGGGCCGTAGTCTTAGTGGATTATGGCTACACCTTC. Protein: CAWSVTGAVVLVDYGYTF.

This chain joins TRBV5-1 and TRBJ1-1, with 10 bases lining up with TRBD1. The CDR3 sequence is 16 residues long. Germline V gene sequence: CDR1 SGHRS, CDR2 YFSETQ. J was trimmed by 5 bases and V by 1 base; bases with no gene match: 8. The CDR3, as DNA: TGCGCCAGCAGCTTGCACGGACAGGGGGTAGGAACTGAAGCTTTCTTT. Translating it yields CASSLHGQGVGTEAFF.

The rearrangement links TRBV6-6 to TRBJ1-2; 9 bases are a match to TRBD1. The CDR3 has 14 amino acids. Unmatched junction bases numbered 6, after V lost 2 bases and J lost 8 bases. The germline CDR1 and CDR2 sequences are MNHNY and SVGAGI (reference sequence). In nucleotides, the CDR3 is TGTGCCAGCAGTTACGGGGGACAGGGACACGGCTACACCTTC. Its translation: CASSYGGQGHGYTF.

The J gene is TRBJ2-3, the V gene TRBV30; the match to TRBD1 covers 8 bases. Trimming took 8 bases from V and 1 from J; bases not matched to a gene: 8. Germline CDR1 GTSNPN, CDR2 SVGIG (reference sequence). The CDR3 runs to 14 residues. CDR3 sequence: CAGQGAAGTDTQYF. CDR3 nucleotide sequence: TGTGCCGGACAGGGTGCAGCAGGCACAGATACGCAGTATTTT. The entire variable domain, with the rest obtained from reference TRBV30 and TRBJ2-3, is as follows: SQTIHQWPATLVQPVGSPLSLECTVEGTSNPNLYWYRQAAGRGLQLLFYSVGIGQISSEVPQNLSASRPQDRQFILSSKKLLLSDSGFYLCAGQGAAGTDTQYFGPGTRLTVL.

This chain links TRBV6-5 with TRBJ2-3; 8 bases line up with TRBD2. Per the germline V gene, CDR1 is MNHEY and CDR2 is SVGAGI. The CDR3 is made up of 15 amino acids. With V trimmed by 6 bases and J by 0 bases, 5 bases remained unmatched. The CDR3 loop reads CASRTSGPSTDTQYF. The CDR3 bases are TGTGCCAGCAGAACTAGCGGACCTAGCACAGATACGCAGTATTTT.

The rearrangement joins TRBV28 to TRBJ1-5; 9 bases map to TRBD1. With V trimmed by 2 bases and J by 5 bases, 4 bases remained unmatched. Germline lookup yields CDR1 MDHEN and CDR2 SYDVKM. The CDR3 runs 15 residues. The CDR3 nucleotides read TGTGCCAGCAGTTTACCCGGGACAGGGTATCAGCCCCAGCATTTT. As protein: CASSLPGTGYQPQHF. The full variable domain, completed using reference TRBV28 and TRBJ1-5, is DVKVTQSSRYLVKRTGEKVFLECVQDMDHENMFWYRQDPGLGLRLIYFSYDVKMKEKGDIPEGYSVSREKKERFSLILESASTNQTSMYLCASSLPGTGYQPQHFGDGTRLSIL.

The chain uses TRBV11-3 and TRBJ2-3, with a possible D match to TRBD2 (5 bases). This CDR3 comprises 13 residues. V lost 5 bases, J lost 2 bases, and 8 bases lay in between. Germline CDR1 reads SGHNT; CDR2 reads YENEEA. CDR3 nucleotides: TGTGCCAGCAGCCCCGGGATCACAGATACGCAGTATTTT. Translation: CASSPGITDTQYF.

The chain joins TRBV10-3 to TRBJ1-2; D is uncertain. CDR3 size: 13 residues. CDR1 and CDR2 (germline): ENHRY, SYGVKD. Deletions cut 7 bases from V and 0 bases from J, with 9 bases between. In nucleotides, the CDR3 is TGTGCCATCAATGGGAATACTAACTATGGCTACACCTTC. This translates into CAINGNTNYGYTF.

The chain is built from TRBV15 and TRBJ2-1; TRBD2 matches at 8 bases. The CDR3 covers 14 residues. Germline-derived CDR1 and CDR2 are LNHNV and YYDKDF (reference sequence). The V gene end was trimmed by 8 bases and the J gene end by 4 bases; junction bases not matched to a gene: 7. DNA for the CDR3: TGTGCCACCGGGGCGACTAGCGCTTACAATGAGCAGTTCTTC. This encodes CATGATSAYNEQFF.

The chain links TRBV30 to TRBJ2-5, with a tentative D call TRBD1 (6 bases). Matching the DNA end better, TRBJ2-7 makes the J call doubtful. CDR3 length equals 13 residues. Per germline, CDR1 GTSNPN and CDR2 SVGIG (reference sequence). CDR3 sequence: CAWNRDTGYEQYF. In DNA, the CDR3 is TGTGCCTGGAATAGGGACACTGGCTACGAGCAGTACTTC.

This chain connects TRBV5-1 to TRBJ2-7, with D possibly being TRBD2 (6 bases). The CDR3 loop spans 17 amino acids. Germline-derived CDR1 and CDR2 are SGHRS and YFSETQ. V lost 4 bases, J lost 0 bases, and 20 bases lay in between. The CDR3 loop reads CASSPAGSRFFSYEQYF. The CDR3 nucleotides read TGCGCCAGCAGCCCCGCGGGGTCGCGGTTTTTCTCCTACGAGCAGTACTTC. Based on the CDR3 plus reference TRBV5-1 and TRBJ2-7, the full variable domain is KAGVTQTPRYLIKTRGQQVTLSCSPISGHRSVSWYQQTPGQGLQFLFEYFSETQRNKGNFPGRFSGRQFSNSRSEMNVSTLELGDSALYLCASSPAGSRFFSYEQYFGPGTRLTVT.

This rearrangement joins TRBV11-2 to TRBJ2-3; TRBD2 matches 10 bases. The CDR3 has 15 residues. Germline values: CDR1 SGHAT, CDR2 FQNNGV. Germline trimming cut 1 base from V and 6 bases from J; bases unmatched to any gene: 4. CDR3 in DNA: TGTGCCAGCAGCTTAGTTGGACTAGCGGTGGATACGCAGTATTTT. It translates to CASSLVGLAVDTQYF.